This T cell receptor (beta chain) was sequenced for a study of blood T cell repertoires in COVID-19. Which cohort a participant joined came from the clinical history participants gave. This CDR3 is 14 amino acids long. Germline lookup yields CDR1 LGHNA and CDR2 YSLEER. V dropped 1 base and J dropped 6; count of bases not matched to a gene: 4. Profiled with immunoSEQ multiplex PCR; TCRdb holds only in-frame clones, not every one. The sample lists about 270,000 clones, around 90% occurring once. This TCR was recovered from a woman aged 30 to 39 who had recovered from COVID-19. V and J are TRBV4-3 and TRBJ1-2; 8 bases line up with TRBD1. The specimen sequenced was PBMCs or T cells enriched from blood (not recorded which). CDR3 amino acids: CASSQAPTGDGYTF. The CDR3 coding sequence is TGCGCCAGCAGCCAAGCCCCGACAGGGGATGGCTACACCTTC.